This TCR beta chain was sequenced for a study of breast tumors, draining lymph nodes, adjacent tissues. General study findings and limits: Luminal-like breast cancer showed significantly higher tumor–nontumor repertoire similarity than basal-like. Tumor repertoires ranked between lymph nodes and nontumor tissue in diversity, with V and J gene preferences. Findings are consistent with lymph node origin and intratumoral expansion of most tumor T cells.

TCRdb fed the multiplex PCR reads into MiXCR, producing one record per CDR3 protein. The repertoire holds about 270,000 distinct CDR3 sequences, with around 31% as singletons. Axillary draining lymph nodes of breast cancer patients supplied the node samples. The table lists this clonotype with many counts. Its matching antigen is unknown. This TCR was sampled from a female donor with breast cancer. Some clones in this sample may be carry-over from other donors' samples. The sequenced sample consisted of axillary lymph node tissue.

CDR3 coding DNA: TGTGCCAGCAGTCAGCGGCCCTACGAGCAGTACTTC. Amino acids: CASSQRPYEQYF. The chain uses TRBV2 and TRBJ2-7, with D possibly TRBD2 on 5 matching bases. This CDR3 has 12 residues. Germline assignment: CDR1 SNHLY and CDR2 FYNNEI. V was trimmed by 5 bases and J by 2 bases, leaving 7 bases between them.